This T cell receptor beta chain was profiled in a study of shared clonotypes between healthy human individuals. Naive CD8 cells were CD45RO-negative, positively selected for CCR7, excluding terminally differentiated effector memory CD45RA+ cells. Data came from immunoSEQ multiplex PCR; TCRdb stores just in-frame clones and leaves some out. The table records approximately 720,000 clones, 90% to 95% of them present only once. The CDR3 is 16 residues long. Germline lookup yields CDR1 SGHDN and CDR2 FVKESK. V dropped 4 bases and J dropped 1; count of bases not matched to a gene: 8. Findings and caveats of the study: Generation of non-shared clonotypes was less probable than generation of clonotypes shared by all four donors.

A note on this clone: The antigen remains unidentified.

Material: naive CD8+ T cells sorted from blood. This TCR was sampled from a man aged 25-45 years in good health. The rearrangement uses TRBV14 and TRBJ1-2; TRBD1 agrees at 8 bases. The CDR3 sequence is CASSPGTGGGNYGYTF. The CDR3 nucleotides read TGTGCCAGCAGCCCTGGGACAGGCGGGGGTAACTATGGCTACACCTTC.